Listed here are 9 T cell receptor beta chains from one sample, sequenced in a study of cytomegalovirus exposure and HLA in healthy donors. Primers included in the PCR were 60 Vbeta and 13 Jbeta primers. Produced via immunoSEQ multiplex PCR; TCRdb's table is partial and in-frame only. The sample lists some 140,000 clones; nearly 80% were seen once. The sample comprised PBMCs. All receptors come from a man aged 30 to 45 in good health and CMV-seronegative.

V usage is TRBV2 and J usage is TRBJ2-1; 8 nucleotides align to TRBD2. V shed 7 bases and J 4 bases; nucleotides not matched to a gene: 6. This CDR3 has 14 residues. Germline V CDR1 and CDR2: SNHLY, FYNNEI. The CDR3 DNA sequence: TGTGCCAGCACGGCGGTAGCGGGATACAATGAGCAGTTCTTC. Encoded protein: CASTAVAGYNEQFF.

The genes are TRBV5-1 and TRBJ1-1; 8 bases fit TRBD1. The germline CDR1 and CDR2 sequences are SGHRS and YFSETQ. This CDR3 is 15 amino acids long. V shed 4 bases, J shed 3 bases, and the junction held 8 bases outside the gene matches. The CDR3 DNA reads TGCGCCAGCAGCGTTCAGGGGGCGGGGGACACTGAAGCTTTCTTT. It translates to CASSVQGAGDTEAFF.

The V and J genes are TRBV7-6 and TRBJ2-7, with D possibly being TRBD1 (5 bases). V lost 3 bases and J 5 bases, leaving 17 bases between the germline ends. This CDR3 is built from 15 residues. The germline V gene encodes CDR1 SGHVS and CDR2 FNYEAQ. Here the CDR3 reads CASSLGPGLSDEQYF. CDR3 DNA: TGTGCCAGCAGCTTGGGCCCAGGGTTATCGGACGAGCAGTACTTC.

Note on this clone: At one of its ends the junction is not consistent with the germline gene, which may arise from a read error. The genes are TRBV5-4 and TRBJ1-3; 7 bases line up with TRBD1. The length of the CDR3 is 15 residues. The germline gives CDR1 SGHNT, CDR2 YYREEE (reference sequence). The CDR3 loop reads CASSAGGLSGNAIYF. CDR3 bases: TGTGCCAGCAGCGCAGGGGGTCTCTCTGGAAACGCCATATATTTT.

This clone was seen just once. This chain links TRBV6-1 with TRBJ2-3; D perhaps matches TRBD1 (5 bases). Germline V gene lookup returns CDR1 MNHNS and CDR2 SASEGT. This CDR3 spans 13 amino acids. V was shortened by 5 bases and J by 6 bases, with 12 bases between the two germline ends. CDR3 amino acids: CASSLLQVDTQYF. The CDR3 DNA reads as TGTGCCAGCAGTCTCCTACAGGTGGATACGCAGTATTTT.

The chain recombines TRBV7-2 with TRBJ2-1; 7 nucleotides agree with TRBD2. The CDR3 length is 16 residues. Germline V gene lookup returns CDR1 SGHTA and CDR2 FQGNSA. V lost 5 bases, J lost 3 bases, and 10 bases stayed unmatched. CDR3 nucleotides: TGTGCCAGCAGCCCCCCCGGCGGGAGAGTCTACAATGAGCAGTTCTTC. This sequence encodes CASSPPGGRVYNEQFF.

The V gene is TRBV5-1, the J gene TRBJ2-2; TRBD2 matches 11 bases. J was trimmed by 5 bases and V by 0 bases; bases with no gene match: 3. CDR1 and CDR2 from the germline V gene are SGHRS and YFSETQ. This CDR3 is 16 amino acids long. In DNA, the CDR3 is TGCGCCAGCAGCTTGGCGGGGACTAGCGGAACCGGGGAGCTGTTTTTT. This encodes CASSLAGTSGTGELFF. The whole variable domain, filled in from reference TRBV5-1 and TRBJ2-2, reads KAGVTQTPRYLIKTRGQQVTLSCSPISGHRSVSWYQQTPGQGLQFLFEYFSETQRNKGNFPGRFSGRQFSNSRSEMNVSTLELGDSALYLCASSLAGTSGTGELFFGEGSRLTVL.

CDR3 amino acids: CASSFGTSGRRETQYF. The CDR3 coding sequence is TGTGCCAGCAGCTTCGGGACTAGCGGGAGAAGAGAGACCCAGTACTTC. The chain has TRBV7-9 and TRBJ2-5, with 14 bases fitting TRBD2. The trim removed 3 bases at V and 4 bases at J, leaving 4 bases unmatched. Germline V lookup: CDR1 SEHNR, CDR2 FQNEAQ (reference sequence). The CDR3 has 16 amino acids.

The chain links TRBV7-2 to TRBJ2-3, with D perhaps TRBD2 (5 bases). V lost 4 bases, J lost 4 bases, and 12 bases lay in between. Germline-derived CDR1 and CDR2 are SGHTA and FQGNSA. This CDR3 has 14 residues. In nucleotides, the CDR3 is TGTGCCAGCAGCTCACTAGGATTATCAGATACGCAGTATTTT. As protein: CASSSLGLSDTQYF.